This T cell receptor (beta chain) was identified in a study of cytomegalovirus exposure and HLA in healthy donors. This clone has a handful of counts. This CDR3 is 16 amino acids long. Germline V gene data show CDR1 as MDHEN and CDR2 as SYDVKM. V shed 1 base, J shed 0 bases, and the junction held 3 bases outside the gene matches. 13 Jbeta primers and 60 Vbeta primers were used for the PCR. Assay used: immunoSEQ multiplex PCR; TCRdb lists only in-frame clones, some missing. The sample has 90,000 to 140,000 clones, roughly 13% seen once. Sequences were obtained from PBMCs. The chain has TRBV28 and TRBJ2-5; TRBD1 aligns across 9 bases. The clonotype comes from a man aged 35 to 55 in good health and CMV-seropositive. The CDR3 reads CASSLYRGQYQETQYF. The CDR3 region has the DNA TGTGCCAGCAGTTTATACAGGGGGCAGTACCAAGAGACCCAGTACTTC.